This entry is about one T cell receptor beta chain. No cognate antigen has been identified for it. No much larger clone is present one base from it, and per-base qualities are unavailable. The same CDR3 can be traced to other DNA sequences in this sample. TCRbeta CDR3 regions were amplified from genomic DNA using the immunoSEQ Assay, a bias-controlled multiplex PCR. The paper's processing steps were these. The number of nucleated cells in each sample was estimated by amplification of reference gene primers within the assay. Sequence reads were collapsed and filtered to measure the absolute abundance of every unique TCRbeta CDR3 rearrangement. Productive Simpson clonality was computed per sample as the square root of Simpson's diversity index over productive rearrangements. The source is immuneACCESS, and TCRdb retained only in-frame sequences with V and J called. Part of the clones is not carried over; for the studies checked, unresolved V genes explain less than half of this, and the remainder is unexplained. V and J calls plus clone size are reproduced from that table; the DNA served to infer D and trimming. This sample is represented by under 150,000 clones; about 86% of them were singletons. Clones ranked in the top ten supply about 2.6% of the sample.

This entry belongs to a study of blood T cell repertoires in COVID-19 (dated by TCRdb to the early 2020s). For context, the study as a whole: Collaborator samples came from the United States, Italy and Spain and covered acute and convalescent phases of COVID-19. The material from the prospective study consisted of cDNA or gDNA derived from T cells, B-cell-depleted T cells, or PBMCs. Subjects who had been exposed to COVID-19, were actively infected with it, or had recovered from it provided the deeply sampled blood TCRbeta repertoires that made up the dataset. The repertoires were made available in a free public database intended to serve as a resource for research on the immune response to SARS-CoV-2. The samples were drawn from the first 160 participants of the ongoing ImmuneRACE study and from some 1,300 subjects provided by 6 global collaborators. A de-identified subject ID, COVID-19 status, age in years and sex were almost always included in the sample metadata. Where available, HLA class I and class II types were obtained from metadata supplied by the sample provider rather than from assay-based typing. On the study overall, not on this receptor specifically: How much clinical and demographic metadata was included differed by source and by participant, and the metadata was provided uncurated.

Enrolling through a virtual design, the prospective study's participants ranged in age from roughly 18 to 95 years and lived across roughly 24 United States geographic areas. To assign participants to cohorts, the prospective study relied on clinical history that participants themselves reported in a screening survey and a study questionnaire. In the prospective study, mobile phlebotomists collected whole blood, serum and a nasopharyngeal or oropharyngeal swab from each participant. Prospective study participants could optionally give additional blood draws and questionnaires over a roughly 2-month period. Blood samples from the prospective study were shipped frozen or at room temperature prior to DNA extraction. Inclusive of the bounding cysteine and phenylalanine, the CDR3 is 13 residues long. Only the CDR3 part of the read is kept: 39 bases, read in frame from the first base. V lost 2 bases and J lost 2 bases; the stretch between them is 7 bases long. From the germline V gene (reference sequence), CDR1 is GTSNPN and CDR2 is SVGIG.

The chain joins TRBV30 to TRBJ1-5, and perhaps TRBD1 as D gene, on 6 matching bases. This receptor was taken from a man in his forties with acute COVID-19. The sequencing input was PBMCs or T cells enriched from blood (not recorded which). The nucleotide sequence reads TGTGCCTGGAGTCGACAGGGCAATCAGCCCCAGCATTTT. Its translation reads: CAWSRQGNQPQHF.